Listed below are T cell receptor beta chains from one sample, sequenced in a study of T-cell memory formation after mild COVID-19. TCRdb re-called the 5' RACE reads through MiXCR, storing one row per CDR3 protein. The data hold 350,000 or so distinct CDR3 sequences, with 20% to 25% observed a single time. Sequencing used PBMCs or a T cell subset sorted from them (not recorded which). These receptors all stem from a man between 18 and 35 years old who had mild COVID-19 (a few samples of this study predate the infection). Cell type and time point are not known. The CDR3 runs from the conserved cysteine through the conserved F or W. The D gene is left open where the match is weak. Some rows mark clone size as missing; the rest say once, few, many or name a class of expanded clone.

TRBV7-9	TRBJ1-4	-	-	TGTGCCAGCAGCGACCTGGGGGGCTGGGAAGAAAAACTGTTTTTT	CASSDLGGWEEKLFF
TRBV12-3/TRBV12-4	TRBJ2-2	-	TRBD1	TGTGCCAGCAGGACCCGGGACAGGGCCGGGGAGCTGTTTTTT	CASRTRDRAGELFF
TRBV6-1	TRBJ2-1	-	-	TGTGCCAGCAGTGAGTCAGGGCAAAATGAGCAGTTCTTC	CASSESGQNEQFF
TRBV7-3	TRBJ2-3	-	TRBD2	TGTGCCAGCAGCTCCTCCGAACGGGGGGGCAGCACAGATACGCAGTATTTT	CASSSSERGGSTDTQYF
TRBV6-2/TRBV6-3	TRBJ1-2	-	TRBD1	TGTGCCAGCACGAGGGGACAGGGAACATCTGGATATGGCTACACCTTC	CASTRGQGTSGYGYTF
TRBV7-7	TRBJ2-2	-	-	TGTGCTAGCAGCCCGAGGGTTAACACCGGGGAGCTGTTTTTT	CASSPRVNTGELFF
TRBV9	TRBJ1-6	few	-	TGTGCCAGCAGCGTAGCTTGGGGGGGAGGCAATTCACCCCTCCACTTT	CASSVAWGGGNSPLHF
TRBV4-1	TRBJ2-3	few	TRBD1	TGCGCCAGCAGCAGCCCGGGACAGGGTAGCACAGATACGCAGTATTTT	CASSSPGQGSTDTQYF
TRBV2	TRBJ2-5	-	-	TGTGCCAGCACCCCAGGGTCCCAAGAGACCCAGTACTTC	CASTPGSQETQYF
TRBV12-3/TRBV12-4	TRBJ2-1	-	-	TGTGCCAGCAGTTCTGAAAACCTCAGGGGCGCTGAGCAGTTCTTC	CASSSENLRGAEQFF
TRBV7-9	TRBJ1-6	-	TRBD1	TGTGCCAGCAGCTTTCAGACAGGGGAAGGTTCACCCCTCCACTTT	CASSFQTGEGSPLHF
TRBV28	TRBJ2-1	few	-	TGTGCCAGCGGGGGGTGGACCGCGAGCTCCTACAATGAGCAGTTCTTC	CASGGWTASSYNEQFF
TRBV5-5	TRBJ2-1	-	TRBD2	TGTGCCAGCAGCCCGGGACTAGCGGGCAGCAATGAGCAGTTCTTC	CASSPGLAGSNEQFF
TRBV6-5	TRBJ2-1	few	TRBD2	TGTGCCAGCAGTTACTCGATCATCGGGACTAGCGGGGGCAATGAGCAGTTCTTC	CASSYSIIGTSGGNEQFF
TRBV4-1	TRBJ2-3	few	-	TGCGCCAGCAGCCAACTAGCAACACCTGGCACAGATACGCAGTATTTT	CASSQLATPGTDTQYF
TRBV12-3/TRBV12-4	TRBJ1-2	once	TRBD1	TGTGCCCAGGGGGAGGGGAGGAACTATGGCTACACCTTC	CAQGEGRNYGYTF
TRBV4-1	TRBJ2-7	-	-	TGCGCCAGCAGCCTCACCACGGACAGCTACGAGCAGTACTTC	CASSLTTDSYEQYF
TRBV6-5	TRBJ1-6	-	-	TGTGCCAGCAGTTACTCAAGGCTAGGCTCCTATAATTCACCCCTCCACTTT	CASSYSRLGSYNSPLHF
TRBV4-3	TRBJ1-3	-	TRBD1	TGCGCCAGCAGCCAAACCGGGACAGGAGGAAACACCATATATTTT	CASSQTGTGGNTIYF
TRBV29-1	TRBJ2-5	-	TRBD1	TGCAGCGTGGACCCCGGGACAGGCCAAGAGACCCAGTACTTC	CSVDPGTGQETQYF
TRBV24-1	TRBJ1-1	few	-	TGTGCCACCGACCCGGGGTTCACTGAAGCTTTCTTT	CATDPGFTEAFF
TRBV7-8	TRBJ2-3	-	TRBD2	TGTGCCAGCAGCTTAACGGCGGGGGGCGCGGATACGCAGTATTTT	CASSLTAGGADTQYF
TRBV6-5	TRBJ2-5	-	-	TGTGCCAGCAGTTACTCGATGCGGGAAGAGACCCAGTACTTC	CASSYSMREETQYF
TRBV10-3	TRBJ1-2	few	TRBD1	TGTGCCATCAGGGAGACAGGGTTGGCTGGCTACACCTTC	CAIRETGLAGYTF
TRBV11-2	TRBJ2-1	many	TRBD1	TGTGCCAGCAGCCCGACAGGGGGCAATGAGCAGTTCTTC	CASSPTGGNEQFF
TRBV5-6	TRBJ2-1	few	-	TGTGCCAGCAGCTCATTTGACAGCTCCTACAATGAGCAGTTCTTC	CASSSFDSSYNEQFF
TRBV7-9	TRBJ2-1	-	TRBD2	TGTGCCAGCAGCTTAGCGGGCGGGGGGCCTTACAATGAGCAGTTCTTC	CASSLAGGGPYNEQFF
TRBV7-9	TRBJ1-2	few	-	TGTGCCAGCAGCTTAGCACGGGATGGAGGCTACACCTTC	CASSLARDGGYTF
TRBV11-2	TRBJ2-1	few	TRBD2	TGTGCCAGCACTCCCTCCCGGGGACTAGGTTATGAGCAGTTCTTC	CASTPSRGLGYEQFF
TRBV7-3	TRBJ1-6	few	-	TGTGCCAGCAGCTTAGAGGGAATGGATAATTCACCCCTCCACTTT	CASSLEGMDNSPLHF
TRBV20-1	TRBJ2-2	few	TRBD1	TGCAGTGCTAGAGCAGGGTTGGGACAGGGGCAGGTCGGGGAGCTGTTTTTT	CSARAGLGQGQVGELFF
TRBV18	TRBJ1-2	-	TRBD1	TGTGCCAGCTCACCAATCGAGGGGGCGAGGGGCTACACCTTC	CASSPIEGARGYTF
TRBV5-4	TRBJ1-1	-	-	TGTGCCAGCGGCGCGGCGGGGACCTTCACTGAAGCTTTCTTT	CASGAAGTFTEAFF
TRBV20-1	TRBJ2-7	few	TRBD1	TGCAGTGCTGCCGAGCCGGGACAGGGGCTTTACGAGCAGTACTTC	CSAAEPGQGLYEQYF